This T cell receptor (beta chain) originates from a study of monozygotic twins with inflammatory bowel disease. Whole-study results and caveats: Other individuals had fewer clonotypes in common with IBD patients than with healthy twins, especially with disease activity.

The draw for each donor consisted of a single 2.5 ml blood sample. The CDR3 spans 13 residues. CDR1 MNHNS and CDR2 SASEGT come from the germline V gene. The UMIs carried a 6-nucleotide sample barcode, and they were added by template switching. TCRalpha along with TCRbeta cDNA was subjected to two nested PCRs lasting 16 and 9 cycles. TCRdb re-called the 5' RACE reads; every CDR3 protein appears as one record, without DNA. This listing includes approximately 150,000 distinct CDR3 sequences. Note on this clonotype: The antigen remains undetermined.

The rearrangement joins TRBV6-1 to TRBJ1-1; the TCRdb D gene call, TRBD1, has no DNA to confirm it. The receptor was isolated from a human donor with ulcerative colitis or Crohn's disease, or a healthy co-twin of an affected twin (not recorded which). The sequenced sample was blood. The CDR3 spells CATRGHTNTEAFF.